This T cell receptor beta chain is drawn from a study of blood T cells in healthy people across ages. This clonotype was detected many times. The second PCR ran about 7 to 12 cycles with a sample-barcoded 5' primer and J-beta primers. MiXCR, applied by TCRdb to the 5' RACE reads, yields one record per CDR3 protein. The sample contains 1.8 million or so distinct CDR3 sequences, about two fifths of which appear only once. The clonotype was recovered from a human donor in good health. The sample comprised blood.

The CDR3 bases are TGCAGCGTTGTGGGGGACAGGGACTACGAGCAGTACTTC. The encoded protein is CSVVGDRDYEQYF. J is TRBJ2-7 and V is TRBV29-1, with 9 bases that match TRBD1. The J segment lost 3 bases and the V segment lost 4 bases, leaving 4 bases of the junction unmatched. Germline V gene sequence: CDR1 SQVTM, CDR2 ANQGSEA. The CDR3 length is 13 residues.